Listed below are T cell receptor beta chains from one sample, sequenced in a study of blood T cell repertoires in COVID-19. TCRdb keeps only in-frame clones here, not all; method: immunoSEQ multiplex PCR. The profile covers approximately 92,000 clones, with roughly 80% appearing a single time and about 8.4% taken by the ten largest. Sequencing input: peripheral blood. The origin of the receptors is a man aged 50 to 59 who had recovered from COVID-19. Each CDR3 is given with its conserved first and last residue. The D gene is left open where the match is weak. Size is omitted from some rows. Given values are once, few, many or a class for expanded clones.

D gene | clone size | J gene | V gene | CDR3 protein | CDR3 DNA
. | . | TRBJ2-3 | TRBV13 | CASSPGVLSTDTQYF | TGTGCCAGCAGCCCGGGTGTCCTTAGCACAGATACGCAGTATTTT
. | . | TRBJ2-5 | TRBV11-2 | CASSFGERETQYF | TGTGCCAGCAGCTTTGGAGAGCGTGAGACCCAGTACTTC
. | . | TRBJ2-6 | TRBV5-8 | CASSLLQGNLRVLTF | TGTGCCAGCAGCTTGTTACAGGGAAATCTTCGCGTCCTGACTTTC
. | . | TRBJ1-2 | TRBV12-3/TRBV12-4 | CASSLTGYGYTF | TGTGCCAGCAGCCTTACAGGGTATGGCTACACCTTC
TRBD2 | . | TRBJ2-1 | TRBV18 | CASSPRSGGFDEQFF | TGTGCCAGCTCACCACGGAGCGGGGGCTTCGATGAGCAGTTCTTC
. | . | TRBJ1-1 | TRBV4-1 | CASSLENLGGITEAFF | TGCGCCAGCAGCCTAGAAAATCTCGGGGGGATCACTGAAGCTTTCTTT
. | . | TRBJ2-5 | TRBV7-3 | CASSLWAGETQYF | TGTGCCAGCAGCTTATGGGCAGGAGAGACCCAGTACTTC
TRBD1 | . | TRBJ2-7 | TRBV3-1/TRBV3-2 | CASSRWTGSEQYF | TGTGCCAGCAGCCGATGGACAGGGAGCGAGCAGTACTTC
TRBD2 | . | TRBJ2-1 | TRBV6-6 | CASSWEAGGRDEQFF | TGTGCCAGCAGTTGGGAAGCGGGAGGGCGCGATGAGCAGTTCTTC
. | . | TRBJ1-4 | TRBV6-6 | CASSTAGTFNEKLFF | TGTGCCAGCAGTACCGCCGGGACATTTAATGAAAAACTGTTTTTT
TRBD1 | . | TRBJ2-5 | TRBV9 | CASSVGWGTVETQYF | TGTGCCAGCAGCGTGGGGTGGGGGACAGTGGAGACCCAGTACTTC
. | . | TRBJ1-2 | TRBV29-1 | CSVEGAGGSLNGYTF | TGCAGCGTTGAAGGGGCCGGGGGAAGTTTGAATGGCTACACCTTC
TRBD1 | . | TRBJ2-7 | TRBV6-5 | CASSMGTVSYEQYF | TGTGCCAGCTCGATGGGGACAGTCTCCTACGAGCAGTACTTC
TRBD1 | . | TRBJ2-3 | TRBV13 | CASSFRDRGTDTQYF | TGTGCCAGCAGCTTTCGGGACAGAGGCACAGATACGCAGTATTTT
. | . | TRBJ1-2 | TRBV7-2 | CASSPPHITDYGYTF | TGTGCCAGCAGCCCACCCCATATAACAGACTATGGCTACACCTTC
. | . | TRBJ1-6 | TRBV7-8 | CASSPNRDNSPLHF | TGTGCCAGCAGCCCGAACAGGGACAATTCACCCCTCCACTTT
. | . | TRBJ1-1 | TRBV12-3/TRBV12-4 | CASTSGFTEAFF | TGTGCCAGCACTTCGGGGTTCACTGAAGCTTTCTTT
TRBD1 | . | TRBJ1-1 | TRBV10-2 | CASRDRDSGEAFF | TGCGCCAGCCGGGACAGGGATTCTGGTGAAGCTTTCTTT
. | . | TRBJ1-1 | TRBV10-3 | CAILDKNLNTEAFF | TGTGCCATCTTGGACAAGAACTTGAACACTGAAGCTTTCTTT
. | . | TRBJ2-7 | TRBV19 | CASSIGGGIDEQYF | TGTGCCAGTAGTATAGGAGGGGGAATTGACGAGCAGTACTTC
. | . | TRBJ2-3 | TRBV4-2 | CASSQDRQGSTDTQYF | TGTGCCAGCAGCCAAGACAGGCAGGGGTCCACAGATACGCAGTATTTT
TRBD1 | . | TRBJ1-3 | TRBV11-2 | CASSLGQAISGNTIYF | TGTGCCAGCAGCCTCGGACAGGCTATCTCTGGAAACACCATATATTTT
. | . | TRBJ2-5 | TRBV11-2 | CASSPLGGQETQYF | TGTGCCAGCAGCCCCCTCGGGGGACAAGAGACCCAGTACTTC
. | . | TRBJ1-2 | TRBV19 | CASSLGTGEGNGYTF | TGTGCCAGTAGTCTGGGGACTGGAGAAGGAAATGGCTACACCTTC
. | . | TRBJ1-1 | TRBV5-4 | CASSLDNRDLNKAFF | TGTGCCAGCAGCTTAGATAACCGGGACTTGAACAAAGCTTTCTTT
. | . | TRBJ2-7 | TRBV7-6 | CASSHQPGEQYF | TGTGCCAGCAGCCACCAACCGGGCGAGCAGTACTTC
. | once | TRBJ1-2 | TRBV6-5 | CASIGSGVGHGYTF | TGTGCCAGCATAGGATCGGGGGTCGGTCATGGCTACACCTTC
. | once | TRBJ1-1 | TRBV7-3 | CASSFQMNTEAFF | TGTGCCAGCAGCTTTCAGATGAACACTGAAGCTTTCTTT
. | . | TRBJ2-3 | TRBV3-1/TRBV3-2 | CASSQAITGRTDTQYF | TGTGCCAGCAGCCAAGCTATCACAGGGCGCACAGATACGCAGTATTTT
. | . | TRBJ1-1 | TRBV7-6 | CASSLEEGSTEAFF | TGTGCCAGCAGCTTAGAGGAGGGATCCACTGAAGCTTTCTTT
TRBD2 | . | TRBJ2-7 | TRBV7-2 | CASSGRGSYEQYF | TGTGCCAGCAGCGGGAGGGGTTCCTACGAGCAGTACTTC
TRBD1 | . | TRBJ1-4 | TRBV2 | CASSGTGALNEKLFF | TGTGCCAGCAGCGGGACAGGGGCCCTTAATGAAAAACTGTTTTTT
. | . | TRBJ1-1 | TRBV19 | CASRRNTEAFF | TGTGCCAGTAGGCGGAACACTGAAGCTTTCTTT
. | few | TRBJ1-2 | TRBV6-5 | CASSSPSGGRRSYTF | TGTGCCAGCAGTTCCCCCTCGGGGGGCCGCCGGAGCTACACCTTC
TRBD1 | . | TRBJ2-7 | TRBV9 | CASSVGGTGGYEQYF | TGTGCCAGCAGCGTAGGAGGGACAGGGGGCTACGAGCAGTACTTC
. | . | TRBJ2-7 | TRBV7-9 | CASSLAGGRGSYEQYF | TGTGCCAGCAGCTTAGCGGGGGGGCGTGGCTCCTACGAGCAGTACTTC
TRBD1 | . | TRBJ1-2 | TRBV5-1 | CASSSTGGGYGYTF | TGCGCCAGCAGCTCGACAGGGGGCGGCTATGGCTACACCTTC